This TCR beta chain was recorded in a study of vaccination effects on CD4 cells after COVID-19. General study findings and limits: Convalescent patients were scarce in the study, and it lacked early post-infection timepoints.

Turning to this clone: Its matching antigen is unknown.

Using viral peptide pools, the ViraFEST assay grew out antigen-specific CD4+ T cells prior to sequencing. Cells that had been cultured for 10 days were the source of isolated CD4+ T cells. Subjects were given two BNT162b2 or mRNA-1273 vaccine doses. No vaccinee had earlier SARS-CoV-2 infection, and nucleocapsid antibodies were negative. IL-2 at 9 to 10 IU/ml and peptides at around 10 ug/ml were added to cultured PBMC, around 2.2 million per well. Profiled with immunoSEQ multiplex PCR; TCRdb holds only in-frame clones, not every one. The sample shows about 25,000 clones, around 77% of them seen only once. This clonotype was obtained from a human donor who received a COVID-19 vaccine. The sample consisted of CD4+ T cells from PBMCs cultured with HCoV-NL63 spike peptides, taken after COVID-19 vaccination.

The CDR3 protein is CASSFSTPVYSYEQYF. CDR3 sequence (DNA): TGTGCCAGCAGCTTCTCAACCCCCGTCTACTCCTACGAGCAGTACTTC. The chain couples TRBV7-2 to TRBJ2-7; D uncertain. V was cut by 3 bases and J by 0 bases, with 15 bases left in between. This CDR3 is built from 16 residues. Germline V gene lookup returns CDR1 SGHTA and CDR2 FQGNSA.